The 22 T cell receptor beta chains listed next were all sequenced from one sample in a study of blood T cell repertoires in COVID-19. Measured with immunoSEQ multiplex PCR; TCRdb has only the in-frame clones, and not every one. Of 150,000 to 200,000 clones in the sample, approximately 90% were seen once. Sequenced material: peripheral blood. Every receptor here comes from a young man with acute or convalescent COVID-19.

CDR3 DNA: TGTGCCAGCAGTGACCAAAATGACAGGTTCTCCTACGAGCAGTACGTC. Translation gives CASSDQNDRFSYEQYV. The chain recombines TRBV25-1 with TRBJ2-7; weak D call: TRBD1 (6 bases). The germline CDR1 and CDR2 sequences are MGHDK and SYGVNS. Deletions cut 3 bases from V and 0 bases from J, with 15 bases between. This CDR3 region has 16 residues.

This chain connects TRBV6-6 to TRBJ1-3; 7 nucleotides line up with TRBD1. The CDR3 sequence is 12 residues long. J lost 2 bases, V lost 9 bases, and 1 base had no gene match. Germline V gene data show CDR1 as MNHNY and CDR2 as SVGAGI (reference sequence). The CDR3 bases are TGTGCCAGTCAGGGGGCTGGAAACACCATATATTTT. It is translated as CASQGAGNTIYF.

There are a few counts of this clone. This chain joins TRBV11-2 and TRBJ2-1, with a tentative D call TRBD2 (5 bases). V lost 5 bases to trimming and J lost 4 bases, with 12 bases between them. Germline assignment: CDR1 SGHAT and CDR2 FQNNGV. The CDR3 is 14 amino acids. CDR3 nucleotide sequence: TGTGCCAGCAGCCAGCGAGGGAATTACAATGAGCAGTTCTTC. Residues: CASSQRGNYNEQFF.

This clone was counted between two and nine times. The V and J genes are TRBV2 and TRBJ2-4; D might be TRBD1 (6 bases). V dropped 5 bases and J dropped 2 bases, with 22 bases sitting between them. There are 18 residues in the CDR3. Germline CDR1 and CDR2: SNHLY and FYNNEI. CDR3 coding DNA: TGTGCCAGCAGTCGACCCAAAACGACAGGACCTCCCAAAAACATTCAGTACTTC. It translates to CASSRPKTTGPPKNIQYF.

The chain carries TRBV19 and TRBJ1-2; TRBD1 agrees at 7 bases. Trimming took 5 bases from V and 5 from J; bases not matched to a gene: 17. Germline CDR1 is LNHDA and CDR2 is SQIVND (reference sequence). CDR3 length: 17 residues. For the CDR3, the DNA is TGTGCCAGTAGTGCGGCGTTCCGGGACAGCGTATGGTATGGCTACACCTTC. This gives the protein CASSAAFRDSVWYGYTF.

The rearrangement joins TRBV7-2 to TRBJ2-2, with D perhaps matching TRBD2 (6 bases). V dropped 4 bases and J dropped 7 bases, with 13 bases sitting between them. From germline, CDR1 is SGHTA and CDR2 FQGNSA. This CDR3 has 14 amino acids. The CDR3 reads CASSSGVGYGELFF. The CDR3 nucleotides read TGTGCCAGCAGCTCGGGGGTCGGGTACGGGGAGCTGTTTTTT. The entire variable domain, with the rest obtained from reference TRBV7-2 and TRBJ2-2, is as follows: GAGVSQSPSNKVTEKGKDVELRCDPISGHTALYWYRQSLGQGLEFLIYFQGNSAPDKSGLPSDRFSAERTGGSVSTLTIQRTQQEDSAVYLCASSSGVGYGELFFGEGSRLTVL.

The chain couples TRBV9 to TRBJ2-5; 10 bases map to TRBD2. Unmatched junction bases numbered 10, after V lost 0 bases and J lost 5 bases. The CDR3 contains 17 residues. The germline gives CDR1 SGDLS, CDR2 YYNGEE. The CDR3 bases are TGTGCCAGCAGCGTAGGTGTCAGCGGGGGGGCGGGGGAGACCCAGTACTTC. Translation: CASSVGVSGGAGETQYF.

This clone has just one count. The chain links TRBV7-7 to TRBJ2-6; the match to TRBD1 covers 7 bases. V lost 0 bases and J lost 1; bases outside the gene matches: 0. This CDR3 is built from 16 residues. From germline, CDR1 is SSHAT and CDR2 FNYEAQ (reference sequence). CDR3: CASSLATGSGANVLTF. DNA for the CDR3: TGTGCCAGCAGCTTAGCGACAGGGTCTGGGGCCAACGTCCTGACTTTC.

V and J are TRBV5-1 and TRBJ2-3, with D perhaps matching TRBD1 (6 bases). The CDR3 is 14 residues long. V shed 7 bases and J shed 2 bases, with 14 bases lying between them. Germline V lookup: CDR1 SGHRS, CDR2 YFSETQ. CDR3 region: CASHFGQTTDTQYF. The DNA for the CDR3 is TGCGCCAGCCATTTTGGACAGACCACAGATACGCAGTATTTT.

The chain employs TRBV28 and TRBJ1-2, with D unresolved. This CDR3 has 13 amino acids. Trimming removed 1 base at V and 6 bases at J, with 9 bases between. CDR1 and CDR2 from the germline V gene are MDHEN and SYDVKM. The CDR3 DNA follows: TGTGCCAGCAGTTTATCTGAGGTTGATGGCTACACCTTC. It is translated as CASSLSEVDGYTF.

CDR3 nucleotide sequence: TGTGCCAGCAGCCTTAGAGGGCTCAGCGGCTATGGCTACACCTTC. It translates to CASSLRGLSGYGYTF. The chain joins TRBV7-8 to TRBJ1-2; D call uncertain. The CDR3 runs to 15 residues. Looked up from germline, CDR1 is SGHVS and CDR2 is FQNEAQ. V lost 5 bases and J lost 4, with 17 bases in between.

The rearrangement uses TRBV11-2 and TRBJ1-4, with D possibly being TRBD1 (5 bases). Germline V lookup: CDR1 SGHAT, CDR2 FQNNGV. The CDR3 length is 14 residues. Trimming removed 0 bases at V and 7 bases at J, with 9 bases between. CDR3 in amino acids: CASSLEGGGEKLFF. In nucleotides, the CDR3 is TGTGCCAGCAGCTTAGAGGGCGGGGGTGAAAAACTGTTTTTT.

The V and J genes are TRBV2 and TRBJ2-3, with no clear D. Germline V gives CDR1 SNHLY, CDR2 FYNNEI. The V gene lost 7 bases and the J gene lost 5 bases, with 16 bases spanning the gap. The CDR3 runs to 14 residues. CDR3 in amino acids: CASKVGQAVDTQYF. The CDR3 nucleotides read TGTGCCAGCAAGGTCGGCCAGGCCGTAGATACGCAGTATTTT.

The chain recombines TRBV24-1 with TRBJ2-3; 12 positions match TRBD2. The CDR3 contains 16 residues. The V gene's germline CDR1 is KGHDR and CDR2 SFDVKD. Trimming at V came to 3 bases and at J to 8 bases, leaving 8 bases not matched to a gene. The CDR3 sequence: CATSDPSGGAPGTQYF. DNA for the CDR3: TGTGCCACCAGTGATCCTAGCGGGGGGGCCCCTGGTACGCAGTATTTT.

This chain uses TRBV5-1 with TRBJ2-5; 9 bases line up with TRBD2. This CDR3 is 14 amino acids long. Germline values: CDR1 SGHRS, CDR2 YFSETQ. Trimming at V came to 1 base and at J to 5 bases, leaving 3 bases not matched to a gene. This CDR3 is CASSLSGGRETQYF. CDR3 sequence (DNA): TGCGCCAGCAGCTTGAGCGGGGGGCGGGAGACCCAGTACTTC.

This CDR3 is CASSLSRDSPLHF. CDR3 DNA sequence: TGTGCCAGCAGCTTAAGCAGGGATTCACCCCTCCACTTT. The rearrangement links TRBV7-3 to TRBJ1-6; TRBD1 might be the D (5 bases). Germline values: CDR1 SGHTA, CDR2 FQGTGA. Between the trimmed V and J ends, which lost 1 base and 8 bases, there was a span of 6 bases. The CDR3 has 13 amino acids.

The V call is TRBV4-1, the J call TRBJ2-5; the match to TRBD1 covers 12 bases. Trimming removed 8 bases from V and 5 bases from J; junction bases left unmatched: 6. The CDR3 contains 14 residues. CDR1 is MGHRA and CDR2 is YSYEKL in the germline V gene. The CDR3 reads CASAGTGGMETQYF. CDR3 nucleotides: TGCGCCAGCGCCGGGACAGGGGGCATGGAGACCCAGTACTTC.

The rearrangement joins TRBV7-3 to TRBJ2-1; perhaps TRBD1 as D (6 bases). Germline V lookup: CDR1 SGHTA, CDR2 FQGTGA. CDR3 length equals 16 residues. Trimming took off 4 bases at V and 0 bases at J, with 13 bases between the two ends. The CDR3: CASSWGPALSYNEQFF. The CDR3 coding sequence is TGTGCCAGCAGCTGGGGGCCGGCACTCTCCTACAATGAGCAGTTCTTC.

This clone was detected once. The rearrangement uses TRBV12-3 or TRBV12-4 and TRBJ1-2, with D tentatively TRBD1 (5 bases). Trimming pared 3 bases from V and 5 bases from J, leaving 10 bases between. This CDR3 is built from 13 residues. The CDR3 coding sequence is TGTGCCAGCAGTTTTGGGGCGGAATATGGCTACACCTTC. Its protein is CASSFGAEYGYTF.

The chain recombines TRBV7-2 with TRBJ1-6; 7 bases are a match to TRBD1. The V gene end was trimmed by 5 bases and the J gene end by 0 bases; junction bases not matched to a gene: 7. There are 17 residues in the CDR3. Germline assignment: CDR1 SGHTA and CDR2 FQGNSA. CDR3 protein: CASSPRTGDSYNSPLHF. The CDR3 DNA follows: TGTGCCAGCAGCCCCAGGACAGGCGACTCCTATAATTCACCCCTCCACTTT.

This sequence joins TRBV4-1 and TRBJ1-2; D might be TRBD1 (5 bases). Germline lookup yields CDR1 MGHRA and CDR2 YSYEKL. Trimming took 3 bases from V and 1 from J, leaving 9 bases between them. This CDR3 contains 14 residues. Here the CDR3 reads CASSHQGGNYGYTF. Written as DNA, the CDR3 is TGCGCCAGCAGCCACCAGGGAGGTAACTATGGCTACACCTTC.

J is TRBJ1-2 and V is TRBV6-5; D is uncertain. The length of the CDR3 is 14 residues. Germline CDR1 reads MNHEY; CDR2 reads SVGAGI. V was cut by 6 bases and J by 4 bases, with 15 bases left in between. CDR3 protein: CASRSPDTFYGYTF. Written as DNA, the CDR3 is TGTGCCAGCAGGTCTCCCGACACGTTCTATGGCTACACCTTC.